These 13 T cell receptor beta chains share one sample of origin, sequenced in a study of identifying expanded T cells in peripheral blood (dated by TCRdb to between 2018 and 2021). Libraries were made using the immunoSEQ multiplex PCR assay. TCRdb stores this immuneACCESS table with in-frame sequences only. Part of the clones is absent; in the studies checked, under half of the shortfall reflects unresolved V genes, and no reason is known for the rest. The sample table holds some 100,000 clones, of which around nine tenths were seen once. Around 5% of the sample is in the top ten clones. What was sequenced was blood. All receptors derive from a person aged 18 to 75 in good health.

The DNA of the CDR3 is TGTGCCTGGAGGCCAGGGGGATCCGTCTACGAGCAGTACTTC. Residues: CAWRPGGSVYEQYF. The V call is TRBV30, the J call TRBJ2-7; 7 bases are a match to TRBD1. With 3 bases clipped from V and 3 bases from J, the junction kept 8 bases outside the gene matches. The CDR3 consists of 14 residues. The germline CDR1 and CDR2 sequences are GTSNPN and SVGIG (reference sequence).

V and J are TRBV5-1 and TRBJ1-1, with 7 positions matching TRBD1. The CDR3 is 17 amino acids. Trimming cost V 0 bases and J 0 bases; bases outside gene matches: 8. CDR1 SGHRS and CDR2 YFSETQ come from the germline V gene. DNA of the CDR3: TGCGCCAGCAGCTTGGGGAATCGACAGGGCGTGAACACTGAAGCTTTCTTT. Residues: CASSLGNRQGVNTEAFF.

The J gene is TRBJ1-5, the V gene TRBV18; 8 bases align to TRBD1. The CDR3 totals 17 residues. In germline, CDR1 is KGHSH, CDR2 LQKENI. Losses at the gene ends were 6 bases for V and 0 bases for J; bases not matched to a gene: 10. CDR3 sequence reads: CASSPTTGTGSNQPQHF. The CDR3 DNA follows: TGTGCCAGCTCTCCAACCACCGGGACAGGTAGCAATCAGCCCCAGCATTTT.

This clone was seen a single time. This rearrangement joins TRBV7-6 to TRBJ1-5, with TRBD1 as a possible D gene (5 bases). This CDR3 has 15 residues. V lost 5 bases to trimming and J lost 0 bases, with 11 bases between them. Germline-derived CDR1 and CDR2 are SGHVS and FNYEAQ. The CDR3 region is CASSPGTYSNQPQHF. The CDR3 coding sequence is TGTGCCAGCAGCCCCGGGACTTATAGCAATCAGCCCCAGCATTTT.

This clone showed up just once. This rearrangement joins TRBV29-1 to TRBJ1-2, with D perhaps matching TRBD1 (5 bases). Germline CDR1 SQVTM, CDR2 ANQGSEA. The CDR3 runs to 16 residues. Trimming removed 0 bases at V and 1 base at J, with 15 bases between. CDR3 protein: CSVEDVLERGNYGYTF. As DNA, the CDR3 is TGCAGCGTTGAAGATGTCCTCGAGAGGGGTAACTATGGCTACACCTTC.

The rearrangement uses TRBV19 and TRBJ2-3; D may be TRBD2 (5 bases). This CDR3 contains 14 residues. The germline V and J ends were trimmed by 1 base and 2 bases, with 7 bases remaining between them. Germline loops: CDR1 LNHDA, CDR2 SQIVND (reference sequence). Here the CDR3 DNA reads TGTGCCAGTAGTATAGGACTAATCACAGATACGCAGTATTTT. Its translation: CASSIGLITDTQYF.

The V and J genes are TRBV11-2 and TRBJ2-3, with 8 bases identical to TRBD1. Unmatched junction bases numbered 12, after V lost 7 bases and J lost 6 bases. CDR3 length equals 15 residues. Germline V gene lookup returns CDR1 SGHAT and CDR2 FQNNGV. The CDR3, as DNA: TGTGCCAGCACTCACCGGACAGGGCTATCGGATACGCAGTATTTT. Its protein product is CASTHRTGLSDTQYF.

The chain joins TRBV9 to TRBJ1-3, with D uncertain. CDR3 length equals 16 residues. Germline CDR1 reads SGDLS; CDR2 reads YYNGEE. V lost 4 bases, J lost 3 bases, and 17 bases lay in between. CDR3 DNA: TGTGCCAGCAGCTCCCCCCGTAAAGGGATTGGAAACACCATATATTTT. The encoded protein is CASSSPRKGIGNTIYF.

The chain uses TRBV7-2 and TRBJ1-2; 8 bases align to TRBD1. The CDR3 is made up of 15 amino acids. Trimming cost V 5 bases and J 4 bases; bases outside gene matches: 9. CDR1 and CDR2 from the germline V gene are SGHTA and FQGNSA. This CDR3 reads CASSPDRGRTYGYTF. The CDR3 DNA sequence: TGTGCCAGCAGCCCAGACAGGGGCCGTACCTATGGCTACACCTTC.

In nucleotides, the CDR3 is TGTGCCAGCAGCCCTGTAGGCAATTCAAATGAGCAGTTCTTC. Translation: CASSPVGNSNEQFF. This chain links TRBV7-9 with TRBJ2-1, with D hard to call. The CDR3 has 14 residues. CDR1 is SEHNR and CDR2 is FQNEAQ in the germline V gene (reference sequence). Trimming shortened V by 5 bases and J by 7 bases, and 15 bases separated the two germline ends.

CDR3 DNA sequence: TGTGCCAGCAGCGCCGACAGGGTCGGCGGCTACACCTTC. Translating gives CASSADRVGGYTF. The chain uses TRBV7-2 and TRBJ1-2, with 7 bases fitting TRBD1. V shed 5 bases and J 8 bases; nucleotides not matched to a gene: 8. CDR1 and CDR2 (germline): SGHTA, FQGNSA. CDR3 size: 13 residues.

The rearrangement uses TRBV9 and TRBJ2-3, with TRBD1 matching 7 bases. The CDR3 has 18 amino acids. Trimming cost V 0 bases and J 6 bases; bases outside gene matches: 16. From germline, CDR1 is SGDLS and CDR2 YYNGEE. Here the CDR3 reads CASSVDPLGQPSRDTQYF. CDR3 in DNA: TGTGCCAGCAGCGTAGATCCGTTGGGACAGCCTTCTCGGGATACGCAGTATTTT.

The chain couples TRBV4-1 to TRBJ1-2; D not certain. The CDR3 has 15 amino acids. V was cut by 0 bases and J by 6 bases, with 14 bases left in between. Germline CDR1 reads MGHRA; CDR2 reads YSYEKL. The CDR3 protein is CASSQEGLPGDGYTF. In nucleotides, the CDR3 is TGCGCCAGCAGCCAAGAAGGGTTGCCCGGGGATGGCTACACCTTC.